These 4 T cell receptor beta chains share one sample of origin, sequenced in a study of T cell responses to AZD1222 COVID-19 vaccine. The repertoire was sequenced with immunoSEQ multiplex PCR; TCRdb's copy has only in-frame clones and lacks some. In the table there are 150,000 to 180,000 clones, about 88% of which are singletons. Sequenced here: peripheral blood, sampled on day 0 of AZD1222 vaccination. The receptor set was obtained from an adult in good health.

The count of this clone is one. The V call is TRBV6-5, the J call TRBJ1-1; D is possibly TRBD1 (5 bases). The CDR3 covers 15 residues. Trimming shortened V by 6 bases and J by 2 bases, and 16 bases separated the two germline ends. The germline V gene encodes CDR1 MNHEY and CDR2 SVGAGI. CDR3 amino acids: CASSVKQASNTEAFF. In DNA, the CDR3 is TGTGCCAGCAGCGTAAAACAGGCCTCAAACACTGAAGCTTTCTTT.

The chain employs TRBV19 and TRBJ2-3; tentative D call: TRBD1 (6 bases). V lost 1 base and J lost 7, with 15 bases in between. The CDR3 runs 15 residues. Germline V CDR1 and CDR2: LNHDA, SQIVND (reference sequence). Here the CDR3 reads CASSIGDTATNTQYF. DNA of the CDR3: TGTGCCAGTAGTATAGGGGACACCGCCACGAATACGCAGTATTTT. Full variable domain (missing parts from reference TRBV19 and TRBJ2-3): DGGITQSPKYLFRKEGQNVTLSCEQNLNHDAMYWYRQDPGQGLRLIYYSQIVNDFQKGDIAEGYSVSREKKESFPLTVTSAQKNPTAFYLCASSIGDTATNTQYFGPGTRLTVL.

The J gene is TRBJ1-5, the V gene TRBV7-8; no definite D call. CDR1 SGHVS and CDR2 FQNEAQ come from the germline V gene. The CDR3 totals 13 residues. V dropped 5 bases and J dropped 6 bases, with 11 bases sitting between them. Here the CDR3 DNA reads TGTGCCAGCAGCGTTCAGGCGTCTCAGCCCCAGCATTTT. It translates to CASSVQASQPQHF.

The rearrangement uses TRBV2 and TRBJ2-1; perhaps TRBD2 as D (6 bases). The CDR3 contains 15 residues. The V end was cut by 5 bases, the J end by 9 bases, with 20 bases between. Germline V gene data show CDR1 as SNHLY and CDR2 as FYNNEI. The CDR3 loop reads CASSLGVSLASEQFF. DNA of the CDR3: TGTGCCAGCAGTCTCGGCGTGTCGCTAGCGTCTGAGCAGTTCTTC.